This T cell receptor (beta chain) was captured by sequencing in a study of identical twins. Study-level results: For monozygotic twins, models underestimated out-of-frame TCR alpha sharing. Carriage of fewer insertions was seen in abundant cord blood beta clonotypes, whereas memory repertoires showed none.

V lost 6 bases and J lost 4; bases outside the gene matches: 7. This CDR3 contains 14 residues. Germline lookup yields CDR1 MNHNS and CDR2 SASEGT. Everyone who gave samples was a healthy Caucasian. One entry per CDR3 protein results from TCRdb running MiXCR on the 5' RACE reads. Among approximately 350,000 distinct CDR3 sequences listed, about 12% were seen once. This clonotype was seen ten or more times. Its specificity is not known. These data were also filed under a second study, of yellow fever vaccine responses in identical twins.

The TCR was taken from a woman younger than 30 in good health. The sample consisted of CD8+ T cells sorted from blood. The chain employs TRBV6-1 and TRBJ2-7, with 9 bases that match TRBD1. The CDR3 is CASSPGTGYYEQYF. For the CDR3, the DNA is TGTGCCAGCAGCCCCGGGACAGGGTATTACGAGCAGTACTTC.